This T cell receptor beta chain comes out of a study of molecular identifiers for immune sequencing clone quantification. J was trimmed by 0 bases and V by 0 bases; bases with no gene match: 5. CDR1 SGHRS and CDR2 YFSETQ come from the germline V gene. The CDR3 extends over 17 amino acids. Using its own MiXCR run on the PCR reads, TCRdb lists one record per CDR3 protein. The sample records under 600,000 distinct CDR3 sequences, 25% being singletons. This receptor was obtained from a human donor in good health. Some libraries in this study had Jurkat cell RNA spiked in. Sequences were obtained from naive CD8+ T cells from blood, with Jurkat cell RNA spiked in. Subset given: FACS-sorted CD8+CD4-CCR7+CD45RA+ naive T cells. J is TRBJ2-5 and V is TRBV5-1; 10 bases match TRBD2. The CDR3 spells CASSLEPSGGNQETQYF. CDR3 sequence (DNA): TGCGCCAGCAGCTTGGAGCCTAGCGGGGGAAACCAAGAGACCCAGTACTTC.